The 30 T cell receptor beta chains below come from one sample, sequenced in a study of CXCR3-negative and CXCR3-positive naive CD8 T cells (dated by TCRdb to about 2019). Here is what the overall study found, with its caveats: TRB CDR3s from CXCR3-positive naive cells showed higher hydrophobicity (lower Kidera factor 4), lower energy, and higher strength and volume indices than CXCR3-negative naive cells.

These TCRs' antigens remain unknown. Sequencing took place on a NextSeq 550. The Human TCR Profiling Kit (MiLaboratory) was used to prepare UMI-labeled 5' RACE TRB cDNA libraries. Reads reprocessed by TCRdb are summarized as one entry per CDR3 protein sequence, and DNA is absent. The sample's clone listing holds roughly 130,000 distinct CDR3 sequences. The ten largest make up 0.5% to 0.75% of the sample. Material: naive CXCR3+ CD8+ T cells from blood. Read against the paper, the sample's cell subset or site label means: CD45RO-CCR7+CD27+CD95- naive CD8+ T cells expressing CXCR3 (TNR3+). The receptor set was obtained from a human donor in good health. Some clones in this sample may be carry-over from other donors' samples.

The CDR3 reads CASSSLGGQITEAFF. The chain employs TRBV7-9 and TRBJ1-1; TCRdb lists TRBD1, though no DNA is available to test this call. The CDR3 runs 15 residues. CDR1 is SEHNR and CDR2 is FQNEAQ in the germline V gene (reference sequence). The full variable domain, with the rest looked up from reference TRBV7-9 and TRBJ1-1, is DTGVSQNPRHKITKRGQNVTFRCDPISEHNRLYWYRQTLGQGPEFLTYFQNEAQLEKSRLLSDRFSAERPKGSFSTLEIQRTEQGDSAMYLCASSSLGGQITEAFFGQGTRLTVV.

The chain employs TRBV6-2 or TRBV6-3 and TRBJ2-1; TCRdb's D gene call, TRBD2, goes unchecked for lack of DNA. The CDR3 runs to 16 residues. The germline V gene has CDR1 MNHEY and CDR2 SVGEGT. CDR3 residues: CASSPLGAGGQWEQFF.

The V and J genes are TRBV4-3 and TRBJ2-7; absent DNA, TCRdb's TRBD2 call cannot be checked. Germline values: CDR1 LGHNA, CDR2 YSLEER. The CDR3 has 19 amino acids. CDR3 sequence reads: CASSQDRTSGLTPGYEQYF.

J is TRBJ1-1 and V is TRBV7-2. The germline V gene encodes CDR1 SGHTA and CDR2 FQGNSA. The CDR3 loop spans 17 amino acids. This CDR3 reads CASSLNWPGVMNTEAFF.

The CDR3 spells CASSPSGDNEQFF. J is TRBJ2-1 and V is TRBV9; without DNA, the TCRdb call of TRBD1 cannot be checked. The CDR3 totals 13 residues. Germline V gives CDR1 SGDLS, CDR2 YYNGEE.

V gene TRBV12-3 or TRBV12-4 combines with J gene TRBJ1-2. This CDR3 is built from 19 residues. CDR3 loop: CASSSSGLGSADRLGGYTF.

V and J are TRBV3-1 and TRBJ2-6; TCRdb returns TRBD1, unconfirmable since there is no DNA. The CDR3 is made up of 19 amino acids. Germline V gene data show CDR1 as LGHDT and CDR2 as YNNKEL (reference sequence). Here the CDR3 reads CASSQGPGQDTSGANVLTF.

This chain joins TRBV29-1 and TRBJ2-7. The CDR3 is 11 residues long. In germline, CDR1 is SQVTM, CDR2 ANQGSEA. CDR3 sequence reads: CSVRVELGQYF.

The CDR3 protein is CASSVTTSDTEAFF. This chain joins TRBV19 and TRBJ1-1. CDR1 LNHDA and CDR2 SQIVND come from the germline V gene (reference sequence). CDR3 length: 14 amino acids.

This chain's CDR3 is CASSSGTLDGEELFF. This chain connects TRBV7-9 to TRBJ2-2; TCRdb gives TRBD2 as the D gene, but with no DNA this cannot be confirmed. CDR3 size: 15 residues. The V gene's germline CDR1 is SEHNR and CDR2 FQNEAQ (reference sequence).

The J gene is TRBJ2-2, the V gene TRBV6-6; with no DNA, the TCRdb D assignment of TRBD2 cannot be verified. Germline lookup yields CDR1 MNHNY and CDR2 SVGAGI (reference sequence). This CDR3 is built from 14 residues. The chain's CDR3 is CASGLAMNTGELFF.

CDR3 sequence: CASSVLAGEDTQYF. The chain is built from TRBV12-3 or TRBV12-4 and TRBJ2-3; the TRBD2 assignment by TCRdb is unverifiable without DNA. This CDR3 contains 14 residues.

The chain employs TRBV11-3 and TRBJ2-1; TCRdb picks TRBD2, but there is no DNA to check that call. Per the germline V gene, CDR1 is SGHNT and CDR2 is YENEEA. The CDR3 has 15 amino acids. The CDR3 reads CASAPSGGAYNEQFF.

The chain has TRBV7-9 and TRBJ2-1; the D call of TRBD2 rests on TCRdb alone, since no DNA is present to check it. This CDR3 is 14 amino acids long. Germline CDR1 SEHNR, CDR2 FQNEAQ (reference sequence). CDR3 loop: CASILSGGDNEQFF.

CDR3 sequence reads: CASTPRGDPYEQYF. The V call is TRBV7-9, the J call TRBJ2-7; TCRdb outputs TRBD1, but without DNA this stays unchecked. The CDR3 runs to 14 residues. Germline loops: CDR1 SEHNR, CDR2 FQNEAQ (reference sequence).

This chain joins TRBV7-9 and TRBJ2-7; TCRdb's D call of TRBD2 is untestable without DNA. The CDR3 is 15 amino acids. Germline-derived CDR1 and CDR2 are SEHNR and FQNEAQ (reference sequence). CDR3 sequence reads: CASSPSGTPSYEQYF.

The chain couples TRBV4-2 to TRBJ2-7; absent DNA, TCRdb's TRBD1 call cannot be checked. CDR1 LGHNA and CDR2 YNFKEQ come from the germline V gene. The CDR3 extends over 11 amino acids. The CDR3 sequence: CASSHGTEIYF.

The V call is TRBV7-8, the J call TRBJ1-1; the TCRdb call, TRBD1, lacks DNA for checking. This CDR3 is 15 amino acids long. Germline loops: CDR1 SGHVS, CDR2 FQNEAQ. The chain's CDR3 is CASSLVDRANTEAFF.

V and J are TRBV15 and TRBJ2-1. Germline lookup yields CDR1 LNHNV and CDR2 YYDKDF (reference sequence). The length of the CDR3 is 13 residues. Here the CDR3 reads CATSRDRGNEQFF.

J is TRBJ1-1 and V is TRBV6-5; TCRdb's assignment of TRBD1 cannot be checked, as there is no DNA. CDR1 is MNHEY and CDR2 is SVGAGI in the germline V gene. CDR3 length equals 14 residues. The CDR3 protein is CASSNRNRGHEAFF.

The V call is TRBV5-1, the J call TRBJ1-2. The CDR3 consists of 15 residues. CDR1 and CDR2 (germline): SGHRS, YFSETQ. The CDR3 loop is CASRDGRELDYGYTF.

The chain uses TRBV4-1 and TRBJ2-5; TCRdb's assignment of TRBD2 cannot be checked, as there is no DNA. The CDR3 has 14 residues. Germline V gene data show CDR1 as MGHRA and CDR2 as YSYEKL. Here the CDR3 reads CARSHSGGKETQYF.

CDR3: CASSAPQSSYNSPLHF. V and J are TRBV7-9 and TRBJ1-6; TCRdb returns TRBD1, unconfirmable since there is no DNA. The CDR3 is made up of 16 amino acids. Germline values: CDR1 SEHNR, CDR2 FQNEAQ (reference sequence).

CDR3: CASSQEFSGGYANTGELFF. The chain carries TRBV4-3 and TRBJ2-2; TCRdb reports TRBD2, a call that lacks DNA to check it against. The CDR3 extends over 19 amino acids. The germline V gene has CDR1 LGHNA and CDR2 YSLEER.

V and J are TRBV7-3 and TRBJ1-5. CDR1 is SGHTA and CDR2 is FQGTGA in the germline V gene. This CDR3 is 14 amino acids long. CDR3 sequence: CASSCPEGRQPPHF. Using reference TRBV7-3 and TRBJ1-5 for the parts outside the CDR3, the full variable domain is GAGVSQTPSNKVTEKGKYVELRCDPISGHTALYWYRQSLGQGPEFLIYFQGTGAADDSGLPNDRFFAVRPEGSVSTLKIQRTERGDSAVYLCASSCPEGRQPPHFGDGTRLSIL.

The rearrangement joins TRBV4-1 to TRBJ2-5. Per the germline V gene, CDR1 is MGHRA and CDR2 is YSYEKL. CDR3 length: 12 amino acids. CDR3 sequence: CASSQEGETQYF.

The CDR3 spells CASSQVAGIDTQYF. This rearrangement joins TRBV14 to TRBJ2-3; TCRdb's D gene call, TRBD2, goes unchecked for lack of DNA. Germline CDR1 reads SGHDN; CDR2 reads FVKESK. This CDR3 region has 14 residues.

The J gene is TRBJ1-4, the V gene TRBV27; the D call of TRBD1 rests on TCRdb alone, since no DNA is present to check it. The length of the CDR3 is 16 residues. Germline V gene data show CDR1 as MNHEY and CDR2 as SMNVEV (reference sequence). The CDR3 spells CASSLSRGRGIEKLFF.

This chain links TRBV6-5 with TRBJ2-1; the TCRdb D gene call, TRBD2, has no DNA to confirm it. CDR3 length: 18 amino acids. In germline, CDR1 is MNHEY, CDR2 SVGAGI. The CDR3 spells CASSSGTSGMSPYNEQFF.

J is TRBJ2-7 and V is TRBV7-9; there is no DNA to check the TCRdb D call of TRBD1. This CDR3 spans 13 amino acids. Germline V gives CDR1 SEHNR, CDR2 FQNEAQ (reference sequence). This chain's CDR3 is CASRAGTNYEQYF.